This entry describes one TCR beta chain. This CDR3 has 15 residues. Germline trimming cut 3 bases from V and 6 bases from J; bases unmatched to any gene: 7. CDR1 is MNHNS and CDR2 is SASEGT in the germline V gene. The record originates from a study of blood T cell repertoires in COVID-19. Per the study methods: Amplification from reference gene primers served as the basis for estimated nucleated cell counts. Produced via immunoSEQ multiplex PCR; TCRdb's table is partial and in-frame only. That table supplies the V and J calls and clone size; D and trimming were determined from the DNA. The sample comprises around 130,000 clones, about 87% of which are singletons, and over 9.5% rests with the top ten.

The rearrangement uses TRBV6-1 and TRBJ2-7, with TRBD2 matching 11 bases. This sequence was found in a man between 60 and 75 years old with active or convalescent COVID-19. Sequencing was performed on peripheral blood. The DNA of the CDR3 is TGTGCCAGCAGTGACAGACTAGCGGGAACCGTCGAGCAGTACTTC. It encodes CASSDRLAGTVEQYF.